The T cell receptor (beta chain) described here comes from a study of T cells after somatic rescue of genetic block. Measured with immunoSEQ multiplex PCR; TCRdb has only the in-frame clones, and not every one. This sample has tens of thousands of clones; 85% to 95% occur once, and the top ten carry 2.9%. The CDR3 consists of 14 residues. CDR1 is MDHEN and CDR2 is SYDVKM in the germline V gene. The V gene lost 5 bases and the J gene lost 1 base, with 9 bases spanning the gap. The V call is TRBV28, the J call TRBJ2-1, with unresolved D. This TCR derives from a man between 40 and 49 years old. The sequenced sample was peripheral blood mononuclear cells (PBMCs). The CDR3 sequence is CASSTLLSYNEQFF. DNA of the CDR3: TGTGCCAGCAGTACCCTCTTGTCCTACAATGAGCAGTTCTTC.